This T cell receptor (beta chain) emerged from a study of T cell repertoires in cytomegalovirus infection. This clonotype turned up a few times. With 5 bases removed from V and 1 base from J, the gap between germline ends came to 12 bases. The CDR3 covers 14 residues. The germline gives CDR1 SGHNT, CDR2 YYREEE (reference sequence). One entry per CDR3 protein results from TCRdb running MiXCR on the reads. This table has about 310,000 distinct CDR3 sequences, around 10% appearing once. Sequenced: PBMCs. The receptor's source is a human donor in good health (CMV status not recorded). Some clones in this sample may be carry-over from other donors' samples. The chain carries TRBV5-4 and TRBJ1-1; D unresolved. For the CDR3, the DNA is TGTGCCAGCAGTTCACGGGCAGGGAACACTGAAGCTTTCTTT. Translated, it gives CASSSRAGNTEAFF. The full variable domain, rest sourced from reference TRBV5-4 and TRBJ1-1, is ETGVTQSPTHLIKTRGQQVTLRCSSQSGHNTVSWYQQALGQGPQFIFQYYREEENGRGNFPPRFSGLQFPNYSSELNVNALELDDSALYLCASSSRAGNTEAFFGQGTRLTVV.